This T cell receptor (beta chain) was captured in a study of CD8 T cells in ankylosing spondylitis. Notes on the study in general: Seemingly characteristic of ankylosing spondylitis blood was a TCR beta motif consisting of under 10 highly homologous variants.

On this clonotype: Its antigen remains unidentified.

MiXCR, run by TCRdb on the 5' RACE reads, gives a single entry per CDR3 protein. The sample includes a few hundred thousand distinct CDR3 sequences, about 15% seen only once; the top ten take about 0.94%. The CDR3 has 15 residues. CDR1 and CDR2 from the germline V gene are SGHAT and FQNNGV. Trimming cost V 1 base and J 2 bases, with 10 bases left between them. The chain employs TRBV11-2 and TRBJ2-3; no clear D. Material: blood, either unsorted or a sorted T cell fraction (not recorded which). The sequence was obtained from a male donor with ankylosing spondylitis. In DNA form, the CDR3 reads TGTGCCAGCAGCTTAGTCATTGGTCTCACAGATACGCAGTATTTT. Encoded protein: CASSLVIGLTDTQYF. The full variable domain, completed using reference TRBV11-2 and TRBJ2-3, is EAGVAQSPRYKIIEKRQSVAFWCNPISGHATLYWYQQILGQGPKLLIQFQNNGVVDDSQLPKDRFSAERLKGVDSTLKIQPAKLEDSAVYLCASSLVIGLTDTQYFGPGTRLTVL.